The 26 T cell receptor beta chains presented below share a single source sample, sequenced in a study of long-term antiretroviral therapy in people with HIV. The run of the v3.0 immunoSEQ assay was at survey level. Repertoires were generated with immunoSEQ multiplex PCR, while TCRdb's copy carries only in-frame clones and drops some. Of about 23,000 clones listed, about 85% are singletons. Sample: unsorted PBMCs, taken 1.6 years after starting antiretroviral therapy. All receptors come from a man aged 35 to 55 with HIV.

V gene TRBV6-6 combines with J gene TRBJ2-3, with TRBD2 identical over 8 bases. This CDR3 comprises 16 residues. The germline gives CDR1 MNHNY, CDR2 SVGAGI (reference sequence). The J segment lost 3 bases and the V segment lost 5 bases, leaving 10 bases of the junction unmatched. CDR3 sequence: CASSAVGGGRTDTQYF. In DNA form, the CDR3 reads TGTGCCAGCAGTGCCGTCGGGGGGGGGAGAACAGATACGCAGTATTTT.

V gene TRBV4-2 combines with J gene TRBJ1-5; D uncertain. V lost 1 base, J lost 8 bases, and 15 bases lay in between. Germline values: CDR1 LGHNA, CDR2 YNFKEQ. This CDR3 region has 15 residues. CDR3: CASSQVAAPGEPQHF. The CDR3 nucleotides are TGTGCCAGCAGCCAAGTGGCGGCACCCGGTGAGCCCCAGCATTTT.

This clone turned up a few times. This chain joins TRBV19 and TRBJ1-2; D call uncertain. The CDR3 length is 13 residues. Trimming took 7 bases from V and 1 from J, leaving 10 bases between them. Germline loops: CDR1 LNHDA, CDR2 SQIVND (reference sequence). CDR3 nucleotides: TGTGCCAGTAACCCGGACGGTAACTATGGCTACACCTTC. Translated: CASNPDGNYGYTF. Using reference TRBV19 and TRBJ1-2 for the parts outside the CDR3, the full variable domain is DGGITQSPKYLFRKEGQNVTLSCEQNLNHDAMYWYRQDPGQGLRLIYYSQIVNDFQKGDIAEGYSVSREKKESFPLTVTSAQKNPTAFYLCASNPDGNYGYTFGSGTRLTVV.

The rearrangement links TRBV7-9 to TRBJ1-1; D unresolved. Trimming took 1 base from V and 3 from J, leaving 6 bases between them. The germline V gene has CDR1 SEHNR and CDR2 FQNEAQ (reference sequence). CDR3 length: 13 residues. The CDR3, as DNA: TGTGCCAGCAGCTTAGAATCCGACACTGAAGCTTTCTTT. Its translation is CASSLESDTEAFF.

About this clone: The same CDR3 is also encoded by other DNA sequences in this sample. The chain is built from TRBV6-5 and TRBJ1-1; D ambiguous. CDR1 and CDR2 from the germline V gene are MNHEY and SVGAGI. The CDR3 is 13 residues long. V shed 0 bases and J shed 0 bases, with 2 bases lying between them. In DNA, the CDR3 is TGTGCCAGCAGTTACTCGCTGAACACTGAAGCTTTCTTT. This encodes CASSYSLNTEAFF.

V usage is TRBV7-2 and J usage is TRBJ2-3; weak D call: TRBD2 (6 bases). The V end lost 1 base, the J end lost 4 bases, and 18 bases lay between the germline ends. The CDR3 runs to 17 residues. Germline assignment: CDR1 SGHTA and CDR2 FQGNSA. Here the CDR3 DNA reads TGTGCCAGCAGCTTAGGCCCAGCGGGTCCATCGCCAGATACGCAGTATTTT. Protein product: CASSLGPAGPSPDTQYF.

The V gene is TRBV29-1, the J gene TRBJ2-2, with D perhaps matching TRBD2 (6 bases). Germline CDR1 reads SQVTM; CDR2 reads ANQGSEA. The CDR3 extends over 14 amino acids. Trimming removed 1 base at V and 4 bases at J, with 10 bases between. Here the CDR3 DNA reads TGCAGCGTTGAAGGCTCGCGGGGCACCGGGGAGCTGTTTTTT. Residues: CSVEGSRGTGELFF.

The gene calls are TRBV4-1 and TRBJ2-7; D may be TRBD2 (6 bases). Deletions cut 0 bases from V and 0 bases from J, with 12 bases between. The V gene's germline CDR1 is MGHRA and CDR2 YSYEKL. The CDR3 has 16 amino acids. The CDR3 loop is CASSQDSPTSSYEQYF. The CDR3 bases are TGCGCCAGCAGCCAAGATTCCCCGACTAGCTCCTACGAGCAGTACTTC.

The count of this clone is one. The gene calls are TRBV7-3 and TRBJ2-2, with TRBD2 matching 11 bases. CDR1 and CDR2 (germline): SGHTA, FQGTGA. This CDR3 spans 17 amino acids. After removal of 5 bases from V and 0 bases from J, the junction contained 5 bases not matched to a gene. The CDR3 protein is CASSRSGGASNTGELFF. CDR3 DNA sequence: TGTGCCAGCAGCCGTAGCGGGGGGGCTTCGAACACCGGGGAGCTGTTTTTT.

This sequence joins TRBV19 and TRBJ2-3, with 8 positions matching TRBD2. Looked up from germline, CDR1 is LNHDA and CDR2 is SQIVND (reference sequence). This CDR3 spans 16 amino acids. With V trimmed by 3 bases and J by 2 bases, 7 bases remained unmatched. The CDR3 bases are TGTGCCAGTAGTATTTCGGCTAGCGGGCCCACAGATACGCAGTATTTT. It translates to CASSISASGPTDTQYF.

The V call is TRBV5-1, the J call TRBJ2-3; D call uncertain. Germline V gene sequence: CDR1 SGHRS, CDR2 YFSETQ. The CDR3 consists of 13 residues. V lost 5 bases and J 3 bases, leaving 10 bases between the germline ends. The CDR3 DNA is TGCGCCAGCAGTGTGGCGCCGACAGATACGCAGTATTTT. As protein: CASSVAPTDTQYF.

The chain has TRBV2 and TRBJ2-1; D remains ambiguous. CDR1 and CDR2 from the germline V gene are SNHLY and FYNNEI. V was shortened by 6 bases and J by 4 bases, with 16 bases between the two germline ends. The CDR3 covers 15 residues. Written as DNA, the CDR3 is TGTGCCAGCAGGCCGCTGGGCCTGGGGTACAATGAGCAGTTCTTC. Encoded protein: CASRPLGLGYNEQFF.

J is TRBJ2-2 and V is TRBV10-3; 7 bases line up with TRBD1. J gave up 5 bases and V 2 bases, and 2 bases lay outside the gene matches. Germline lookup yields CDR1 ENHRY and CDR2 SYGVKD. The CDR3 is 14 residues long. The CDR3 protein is CAISERGRTGELFF. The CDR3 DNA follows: TGTGCCATCAGTGAGAGGGGGCGGACCGGGGAGCTGTTTTTT.

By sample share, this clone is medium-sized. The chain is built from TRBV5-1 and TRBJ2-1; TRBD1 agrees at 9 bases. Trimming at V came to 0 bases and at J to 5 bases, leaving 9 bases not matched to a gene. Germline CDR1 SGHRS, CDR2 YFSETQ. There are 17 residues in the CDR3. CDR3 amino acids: CASSLDGGTGLNNEQFF. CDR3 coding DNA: TGCGCCAGCAGCTTGGATGGAGGGACAGGGTTGAACAATGAGCAGTTCTTC.

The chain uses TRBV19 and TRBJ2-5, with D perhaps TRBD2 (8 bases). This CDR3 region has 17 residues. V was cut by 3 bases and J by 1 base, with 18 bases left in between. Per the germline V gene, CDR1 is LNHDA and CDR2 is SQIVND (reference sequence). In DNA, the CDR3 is TGTGCCAGTAGTATGTCAGCGGGAGCAGGGGGCCAAGAGACCCAGTACTTC. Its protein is CASSMSAGAGGQETQYF.

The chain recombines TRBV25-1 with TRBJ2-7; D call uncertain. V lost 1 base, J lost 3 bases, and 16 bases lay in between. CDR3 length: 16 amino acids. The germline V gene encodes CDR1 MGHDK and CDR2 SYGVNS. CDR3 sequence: CASSESAGAVDYEQYF. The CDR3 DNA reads TGTGCCAGCAGTGAATCCGCCGGAGCCGTCGACTACGAGCAGTACTTC.

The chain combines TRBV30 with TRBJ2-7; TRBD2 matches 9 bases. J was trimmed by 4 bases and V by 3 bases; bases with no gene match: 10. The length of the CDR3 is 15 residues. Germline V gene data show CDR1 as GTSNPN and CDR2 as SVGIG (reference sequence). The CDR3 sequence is CAWRPRGGFLYEQYF. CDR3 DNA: TGTGCCTGGAGGCCGCGGGGGGGGTTCCTGTACGAGCAGTACTTC.

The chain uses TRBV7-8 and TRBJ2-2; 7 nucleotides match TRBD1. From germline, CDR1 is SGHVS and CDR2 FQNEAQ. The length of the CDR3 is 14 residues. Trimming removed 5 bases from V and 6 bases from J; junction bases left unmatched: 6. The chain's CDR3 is CASSLTGWAGELFF. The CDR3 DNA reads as TGTGCCAGCAGCCTGACAGGGTGGGCCGGGGAGCTGTTTTTT.

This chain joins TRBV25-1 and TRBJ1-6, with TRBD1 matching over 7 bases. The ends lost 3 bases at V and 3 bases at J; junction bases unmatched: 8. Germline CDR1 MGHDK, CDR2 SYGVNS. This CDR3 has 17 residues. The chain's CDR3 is CASSEGQGVRYNSPLHF. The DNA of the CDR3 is TGTGCCAGCAGTGAGGGGCAGGGGGTGCGCTATAATTCACCCCTCCACTTT.

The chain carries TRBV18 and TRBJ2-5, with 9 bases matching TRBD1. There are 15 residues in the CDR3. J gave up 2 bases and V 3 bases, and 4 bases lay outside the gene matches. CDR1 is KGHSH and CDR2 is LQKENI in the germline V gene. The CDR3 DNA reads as TGTGCCAGCTCACCCACAGGGGGCCCACAAGAGACCCAGTACTTC. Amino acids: CASSPTGGPQETQYF.

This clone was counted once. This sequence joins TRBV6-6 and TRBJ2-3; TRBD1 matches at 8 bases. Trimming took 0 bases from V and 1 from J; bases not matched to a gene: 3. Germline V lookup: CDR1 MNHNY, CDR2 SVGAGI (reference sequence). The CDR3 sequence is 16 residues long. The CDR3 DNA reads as TGTGCCAGCAGTTACTCAACAGGGGGAGGCACAGATACGCAGTATTTT. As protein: CASSYSTGGGTDTQYF.

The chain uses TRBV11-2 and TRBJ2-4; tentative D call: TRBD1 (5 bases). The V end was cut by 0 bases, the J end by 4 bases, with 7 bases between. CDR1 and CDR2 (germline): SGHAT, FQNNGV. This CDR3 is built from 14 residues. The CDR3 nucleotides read TGTGCCAGCAGCTTAGAGCCAGGGAAAAACATTCAGTACTTC. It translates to CASSLEPGKNIQYF. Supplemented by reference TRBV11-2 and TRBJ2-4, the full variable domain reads EAGVAQSPRYKIIEKRQSVAFWCNPISGHATLYWYQQILGQGPKLLIQFQNNGVVDDSQLPKDRFSAERLKGVDSTLKIQPAKLEDSAVYLCASSLEPGKNIQYFGAGTRLSVL.

In DNA, the CDR3 is TGTGCCAGCGCCCAGGGAGTGCAGCCCCAGCATTTT. This encodes CASAQGVQPQHF. The gene calls are TRBV7-9 and TRBJ1-5, with D possibly being TRBD1 (5 bases). The CDR3 extends over 12 amino acids. Per the germline V gene, CDR1 is SEHNR and CDR2 is FQNEAQ (reference sequence). V lost 8 bases and J lost 7, with 12 bases in between.

The CDR3 reads CASSWGQGFNQPQHF. The CDR3 DNA is TGTGCCAGCAGCTGGGGACAGGGGTTCAATCAGCCCCAGCATTTT. V and J are TRBV5-5 and TRBJ1-5, with 10 bases fitting TRBD1. This CDR3 contains 15 residues. The germline V gene encodes CDR1 SGHKS and CDR2 YYEKEE (reference sequence). V lost 3 bases, J lost 3 bases, and 3 bases stayed unmatched.

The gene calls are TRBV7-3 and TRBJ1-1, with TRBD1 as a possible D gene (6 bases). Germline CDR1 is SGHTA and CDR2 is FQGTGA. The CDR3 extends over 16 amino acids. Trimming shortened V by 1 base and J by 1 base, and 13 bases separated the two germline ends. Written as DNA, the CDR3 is TGTGCCAGCAGCTTAATGGGGGCAGCGGGGAACACTGAAGCTTTCTTT. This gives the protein CASSLMGAAGNTEAFF.

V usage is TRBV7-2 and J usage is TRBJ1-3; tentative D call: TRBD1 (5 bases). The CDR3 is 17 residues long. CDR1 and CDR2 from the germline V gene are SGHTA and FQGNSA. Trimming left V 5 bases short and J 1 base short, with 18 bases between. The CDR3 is CASSGTLRGASGNTIYF. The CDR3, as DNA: TGTGCCAGCAGCGGTACCCTCCGAGGGGCGTCTGGAAACACCATATATTTT.